This TCR beta chain derives from a study of T cells in Graves' hyperthyroidism and ophthalmopathy. Amplification yielded TCR beta CDR3 regions, with RNA transcripts as the source. An initial round of RT-PCR targeting the TCR CDR3 relied on the HTBI primer set. TCRdb re-called the multiplex PCR reads with MiXCR, one entry per CDR3 protein. Of approximately 25,000 distinct CDR3 sequences listed, around 40% are singletons. This clonotype was picked up many times. Stable disease denoted Graves' hyperthyroidism without ophthalmopathy progression within 18 months. Disease duration under 2 months; hyperthyroidism patients were aged 18 to 65. Pregnant or lactating patients were excluded, as were those with uncontrolled infection or other autoimmune disease. The sequenced sample was blood. The TCR sequence derives from a woman younger than 45 with Graves' hyperthyroidism.

This chain's CDR3 is CSAEDRDRGYQPQHF. CDR3 coding DNA: TGCAGTGCTGAAGACCGGGACAGGGGGTATCAGCCCCAGCATTTT. The chain recombines TRBV20-1 with TRBJ1-5; 11 bases fit TRBD1. V shed 5 bases and J 5 bases; nucleotides not matched to a gene: 8. This CDR3 has 15 amino acids. Germline lookup yields CDR1 DFQATT and CDR2 SNEGSKA (reference sequence).